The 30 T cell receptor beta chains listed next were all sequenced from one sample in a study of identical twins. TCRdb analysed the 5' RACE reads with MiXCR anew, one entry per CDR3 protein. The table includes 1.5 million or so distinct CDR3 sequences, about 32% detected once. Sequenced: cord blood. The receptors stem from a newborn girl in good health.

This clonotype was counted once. Written as DNA, the CDR3 is TGTGCCAGCAGCCAAGGTCCTAGCAAATACTCCTACAATGAGCAGTTCTTC. It translates to CASSQGPSKYSYNEQFF. The V and J genes are TRBV3-1 and TRBJ2-1; a weak D match, TRBD2 (5 bases). This CDR3 spans 17 amino acids. CDR1 is LGHDT and CDR2 is YNNKEL in the germline V gene (reference sequence). V lost 1 base, J lost 0 bases, and 13 bases lay in between.

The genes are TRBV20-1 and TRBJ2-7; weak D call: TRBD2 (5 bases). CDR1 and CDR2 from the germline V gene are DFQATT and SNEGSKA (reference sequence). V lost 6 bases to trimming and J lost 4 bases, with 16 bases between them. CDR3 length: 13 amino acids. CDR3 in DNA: TGCAGTGCCAGTCACCCTCGGGGATACGAGCAGTACTTC. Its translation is CSASHPRGYEQYF.

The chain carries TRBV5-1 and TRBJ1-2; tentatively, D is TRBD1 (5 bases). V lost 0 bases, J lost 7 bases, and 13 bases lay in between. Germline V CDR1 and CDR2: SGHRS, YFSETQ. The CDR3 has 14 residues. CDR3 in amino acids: CASSLAGGFSGYTF. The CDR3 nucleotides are TGCGCCAGCAGCTTGGCCGGGGGATTTAGTGGCTACACCTTC.

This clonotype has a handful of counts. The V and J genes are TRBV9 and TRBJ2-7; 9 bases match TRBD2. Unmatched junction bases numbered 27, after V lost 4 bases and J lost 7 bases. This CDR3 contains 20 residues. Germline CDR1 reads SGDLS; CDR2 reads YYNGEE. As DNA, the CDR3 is TGTGCCAGCAGCTCCCCCAGACCTAATTTAGCGGGAGCCTTCAAGGATGAGCAGTACTTC. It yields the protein CASSSPRPNLAGAFKDEQYF. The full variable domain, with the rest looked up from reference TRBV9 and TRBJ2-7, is DSGVTQTPKHLITATGQRVTLRCSPRSGDLSVYWYQQSLDQGLQFLIQYYNGEERAKGNILERFSAQQFPDLHSELNLSSLELGDSALYFCASSSPRPNLAGAFKDEQYFGPGTRLTVT.

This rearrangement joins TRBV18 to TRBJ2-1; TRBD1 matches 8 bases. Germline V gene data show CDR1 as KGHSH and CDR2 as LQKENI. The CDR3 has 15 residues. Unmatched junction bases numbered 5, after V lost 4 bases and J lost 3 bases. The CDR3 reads CASSLGQAVYNEQFF. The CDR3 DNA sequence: TGTGCCAGCTCACTGGGACAGGCGGTCTACAATGAGCAGTTCTTC.

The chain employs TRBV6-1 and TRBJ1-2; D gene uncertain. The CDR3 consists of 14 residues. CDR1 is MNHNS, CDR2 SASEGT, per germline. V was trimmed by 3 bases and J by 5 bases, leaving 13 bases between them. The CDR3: CASSEDPHDYGYTF. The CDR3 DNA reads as TGTGCCAGCAGTGAGGACCCTCACGATTATGGCTACACCTTC.

In nucleotides, the CDR3 is TGTGCCTGGAGTACGGGGTTGAGCTACGAGCAGTACTTC. It is translated as CAWSTGLSYEQYF. The chain uses TRBV30 and TRBJ2-5, with a tentative D call TRBD2 (5 bases). Matching the DNA end better, TRBJ2-7 makes the J call doubtful. Germline CDR1 and CDR2: GTSNPN and SVGIG (reference sequence). This CDR3 contains 13 residues.

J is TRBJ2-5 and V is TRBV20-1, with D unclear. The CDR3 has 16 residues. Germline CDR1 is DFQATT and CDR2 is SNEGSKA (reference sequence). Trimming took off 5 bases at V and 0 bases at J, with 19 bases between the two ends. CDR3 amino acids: CSALIPKLSHQETQYF. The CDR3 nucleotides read TGCAGTGCTCTAATTCCAAAACTCTCACACCAAGAGACCCAGTACTTC.

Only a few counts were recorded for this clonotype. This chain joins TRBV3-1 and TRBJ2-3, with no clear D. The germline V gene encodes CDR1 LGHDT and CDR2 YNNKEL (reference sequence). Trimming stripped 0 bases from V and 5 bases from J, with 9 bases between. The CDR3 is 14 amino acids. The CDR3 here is CASSQDSPRDTQYF. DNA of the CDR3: TGTGCCAGCAGCCAAGATTCTCCCAGAGATACGCAGTATTTT.

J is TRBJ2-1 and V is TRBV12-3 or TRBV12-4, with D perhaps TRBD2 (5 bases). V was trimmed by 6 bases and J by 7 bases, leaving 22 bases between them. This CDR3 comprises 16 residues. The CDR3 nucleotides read TGTGCCAGCAGCCAAGGAAAGTTTTCTAGAGGGAATGAGCAGTTCTTC. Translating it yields CASSQGKFSRGNEQFF.

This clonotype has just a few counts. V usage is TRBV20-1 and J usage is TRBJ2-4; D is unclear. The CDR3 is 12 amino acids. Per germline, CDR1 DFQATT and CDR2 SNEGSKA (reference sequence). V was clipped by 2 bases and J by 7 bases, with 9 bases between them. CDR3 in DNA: TGCAGTGCTAGAAAACCTTCCAACATTCAGTACTTC. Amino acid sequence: CSARKPSNIQYF.

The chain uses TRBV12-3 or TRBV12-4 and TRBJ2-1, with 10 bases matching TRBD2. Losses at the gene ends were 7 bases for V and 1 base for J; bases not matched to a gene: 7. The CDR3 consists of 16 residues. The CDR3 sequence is CASTRLAGASYNEQFF. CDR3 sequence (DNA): TGTGCCAGCACCAGGCTAGCGGGGGCTTCCTACAATGAGCAGTTCTTC.

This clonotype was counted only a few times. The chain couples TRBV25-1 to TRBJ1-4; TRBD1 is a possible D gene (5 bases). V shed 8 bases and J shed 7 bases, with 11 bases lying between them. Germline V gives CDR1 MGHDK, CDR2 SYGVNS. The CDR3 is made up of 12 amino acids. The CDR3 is CASHSQGEKLFF. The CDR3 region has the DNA TGTGCCAGCCACTCCCAGGGTGAAAAACTGTTTTTT.

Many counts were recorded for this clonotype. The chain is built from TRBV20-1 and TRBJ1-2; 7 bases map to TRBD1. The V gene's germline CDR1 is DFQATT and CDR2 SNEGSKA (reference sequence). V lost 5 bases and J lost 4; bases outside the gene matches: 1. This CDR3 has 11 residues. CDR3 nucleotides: TGCAGTGCTCAGGGGGGCTATGGCTACACCTTC. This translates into CSAQGGYGYTF.

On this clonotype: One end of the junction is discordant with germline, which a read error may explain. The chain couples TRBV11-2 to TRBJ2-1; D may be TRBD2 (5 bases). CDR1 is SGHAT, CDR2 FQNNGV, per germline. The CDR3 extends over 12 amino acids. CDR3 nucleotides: TGTGCCGGCAGCTTAAACGGGGATGAGCAGTTCTTC. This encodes CAGSLNGDEQFF.

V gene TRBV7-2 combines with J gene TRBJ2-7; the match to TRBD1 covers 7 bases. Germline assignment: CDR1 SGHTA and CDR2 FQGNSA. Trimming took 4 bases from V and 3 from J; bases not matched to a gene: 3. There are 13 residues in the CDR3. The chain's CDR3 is CASSWDSFYEQYF. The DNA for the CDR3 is TGTGCCAGCAGCTGGGACAGCTTCTACGAGCAGTACTTC.

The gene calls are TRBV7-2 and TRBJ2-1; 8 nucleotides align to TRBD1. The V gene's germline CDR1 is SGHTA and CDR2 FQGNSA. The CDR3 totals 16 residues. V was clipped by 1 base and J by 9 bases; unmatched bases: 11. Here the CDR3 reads CASSLDGAHRGTEQFF. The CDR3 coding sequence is TGTGCCAGCAGCTTAGACGGGGCACACAGGGGGACTGAGCAGTTCTTC. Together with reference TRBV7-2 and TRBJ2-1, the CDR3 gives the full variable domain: GAGVSQSPSNKVTEKGKDVELRCDPISGHTALYWYRQSLGQGLEFLIYFQGNSAPDKSGLPSDRFSAERTGGSVSTLTIQRTQQEDSAVYLCASSLDGAHRGTEQFFGPGTRLTVL.

Here the CDR3 DNA reads TGTGCCATCCTGCTCTCGGCGGATGTAGATGAGCAGTACTTC. Residues: CAILLSADVDEQYF. V is TRBV2 and J is TRBJ2-5; D gene uncertain. From germline, CDR1 is SNHLY and CDR2 FYNNEI. V was shortened by 10 bases and J by 11 bases, with 26 bases between the two germline ends. The CDR3 spans 14 residues.

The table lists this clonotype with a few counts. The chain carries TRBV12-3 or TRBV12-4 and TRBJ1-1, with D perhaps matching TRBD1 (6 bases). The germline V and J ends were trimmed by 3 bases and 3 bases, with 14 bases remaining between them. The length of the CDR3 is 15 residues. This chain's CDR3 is CASSFEGGRYTEAFF. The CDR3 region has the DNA TGTGCCAGCAGTTTTGAGGGGGGACGGTACACTGAAGCTTTCTTT.

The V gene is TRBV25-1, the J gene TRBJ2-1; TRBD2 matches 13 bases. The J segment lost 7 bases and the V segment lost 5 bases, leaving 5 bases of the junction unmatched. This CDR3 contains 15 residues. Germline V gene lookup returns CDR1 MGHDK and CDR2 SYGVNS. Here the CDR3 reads CASSPTSGGFNEQFF. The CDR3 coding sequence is TGTGCCAGCAGTCCGACTAGCGGGGGGTTTAATGAGCAGTTCTTC. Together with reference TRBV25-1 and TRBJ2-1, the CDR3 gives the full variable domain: EADIYQTPRYLVIGTGKKITLECSQTMGHDKMYWYQQDPGMELHLIHYSYGVNSTEKGDLSSESTVSRIRTEHFPLTLESARPSHTSQYLCASSPTSGGFNEQFFGPGTRLTVL.

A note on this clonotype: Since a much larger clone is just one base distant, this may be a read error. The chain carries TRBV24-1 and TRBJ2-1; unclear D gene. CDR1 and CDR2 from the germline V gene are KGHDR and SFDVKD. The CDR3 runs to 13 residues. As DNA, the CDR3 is TGTACCACCAGTGATTCTTACTCCAATGAGCAGTTCTTC. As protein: CTTSDSYSNEQFF.

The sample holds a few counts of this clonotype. The CDR3 DNA is TGCGCCAGCAGCTTGGGGGGGACAGGGTCAACCTACGAGCAGTACTTC. As protein: CASSLGGTGSTYEQYF. This chain connects TRBV5-1 to TRBJ2-7, with 9 positions matching TRBD1. The CDR3 runs 16 residues. CDR1 and CDR2 (germline): SGHRS, YFSETQ. V lost 0 bases, J lost 2 bases, and 6 bases stayed unmatched.

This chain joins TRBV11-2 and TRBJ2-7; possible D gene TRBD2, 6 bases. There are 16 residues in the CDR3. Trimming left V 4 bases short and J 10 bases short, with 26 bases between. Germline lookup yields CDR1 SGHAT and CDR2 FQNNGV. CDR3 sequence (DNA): TGTGCCAGCAGCTCCGGGACTGAGAGGGCCAAAAACGTTCAGTACTTC. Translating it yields CASSSGTERAKNVQYF. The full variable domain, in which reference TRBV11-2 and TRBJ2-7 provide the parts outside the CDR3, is EAGVAQSPRYKIIEKRQSVAFWCNPISGHATLYWYQQILGQGPKLLIQFQNNGVVDDSQLPKDRFSAERLKGVDSTLKIQPAKLEDSAVYLCASSSGTERAKNVQYFGPGTRLTVT.

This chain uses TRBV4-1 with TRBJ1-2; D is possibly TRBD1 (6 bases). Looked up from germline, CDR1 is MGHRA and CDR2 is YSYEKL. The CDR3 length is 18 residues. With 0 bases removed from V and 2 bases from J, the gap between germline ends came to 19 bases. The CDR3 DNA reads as TGCGCCAGCAGCCAAGACGATAGGCAGGGGAGAGCAAACTATGGCTACACCTTC. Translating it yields CASSQDDRQGRANYGYTF.

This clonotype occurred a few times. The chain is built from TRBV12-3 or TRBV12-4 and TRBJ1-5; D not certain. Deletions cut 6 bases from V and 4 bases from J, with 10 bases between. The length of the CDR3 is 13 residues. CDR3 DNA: TGTGCCAGCAGCCCTCAGCCTAATCAGCCCCAGCATTTT. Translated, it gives CASSPQPNQPQHF.

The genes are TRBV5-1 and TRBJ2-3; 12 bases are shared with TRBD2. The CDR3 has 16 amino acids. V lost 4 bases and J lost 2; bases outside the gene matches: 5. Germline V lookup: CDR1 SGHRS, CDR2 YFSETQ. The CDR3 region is CASSIGLAGLTDTQYF. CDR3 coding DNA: TGCGCCAGCAGCATCGGACTAGCGGGGCTCACAGATACGCAGTATTTT.

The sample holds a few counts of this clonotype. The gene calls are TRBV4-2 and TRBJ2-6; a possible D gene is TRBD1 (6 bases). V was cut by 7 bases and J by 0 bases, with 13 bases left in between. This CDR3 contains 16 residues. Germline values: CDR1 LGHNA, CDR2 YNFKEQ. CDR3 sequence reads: CASKVTGTSGANVLTF. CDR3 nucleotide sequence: TGTGCCAGCAAAGTTACAGGGACCTCTGGGGCCAACGTCCTGACTTTC.

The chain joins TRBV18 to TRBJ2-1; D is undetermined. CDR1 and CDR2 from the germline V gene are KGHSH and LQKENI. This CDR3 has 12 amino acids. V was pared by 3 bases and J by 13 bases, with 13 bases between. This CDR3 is CASSPMGETQFF. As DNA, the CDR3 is TGTGCCAGCTCACCGATGGGTGAGACCCAGTTCTTC.

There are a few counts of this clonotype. CDR3 amino acids: CASTFRGDRSSYEQYF. Here the CDR3 DNA reads TGTGCCAGCACTTTCAGAGGGGACAGGTCCTCCTACGAGCAGTACTTC. The rearrangement links TRBV12-3 or TRBV12-4 to TRBJ2-7, with TRBD1 matching over 8 bases. V lost 7 bases, J lost 0 bases, and 11 bases stayed unmatched. This CDR3 contains 16 residues.

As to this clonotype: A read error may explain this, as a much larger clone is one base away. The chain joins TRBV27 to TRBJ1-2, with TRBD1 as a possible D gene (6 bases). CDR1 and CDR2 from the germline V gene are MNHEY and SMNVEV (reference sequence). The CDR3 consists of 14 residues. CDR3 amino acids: CASSPNRVGYGHTF. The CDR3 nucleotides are TGTGCCAGCAGCCCCAACAGGGTGGGCTATGGCCACACCTTC.